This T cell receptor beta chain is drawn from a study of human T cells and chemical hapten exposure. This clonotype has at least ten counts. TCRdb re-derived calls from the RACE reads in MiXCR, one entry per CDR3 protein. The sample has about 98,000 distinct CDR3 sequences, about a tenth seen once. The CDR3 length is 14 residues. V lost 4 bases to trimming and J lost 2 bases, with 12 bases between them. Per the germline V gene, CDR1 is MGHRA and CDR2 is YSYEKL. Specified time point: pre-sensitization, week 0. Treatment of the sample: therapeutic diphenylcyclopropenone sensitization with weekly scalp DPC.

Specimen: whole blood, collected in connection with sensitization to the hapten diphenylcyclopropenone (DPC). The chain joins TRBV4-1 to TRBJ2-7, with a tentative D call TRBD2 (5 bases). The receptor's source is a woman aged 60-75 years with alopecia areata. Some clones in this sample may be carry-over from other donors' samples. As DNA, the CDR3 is TGCGCCAGCAGCCGCGGGCAGACTACCTACGAGCAGTACTTC. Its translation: CASSRGQTTYEQYF.